This T cell receptor beta chain comes out of a study of chemoradiotherapy in HPV16-positive cancers. In the case of this clone: Its target is unknown.

This CDR3 spans 13 amino acids. Germline V CDR1 and CDR2: SGDLS, YYNGEE. V shed 3 bases, J shed 7 bases, and the junction held 6 bases outside the gene matches. Overall study findings and caveats: For HPV16-positive patients, expanding HPV-responsive T cells associated with longer recurrence-free survival.

Clones were sequenced by immunoSEQ multiplex PCR, and TCRdb holds only the in-frame ones, with some missing. The profile shows fewer than 10,000 clones, 70% of them singletons. This chain joins TRBV9 and TRBJ2-5, with 7 nucleotides matching TRBD2. This TCR came from a human donor with HPV-associated anogenital cancer. Sequences were derived from tumor tissue, sampled from a patient who underwent chemoradiotherapy. For the CDR3, the DNA is TGTGCCAGCAGCGAAGCGGGAAGGGGGACCCAGTACTTC. Encoded protein: CASSEAGRGTQYF.